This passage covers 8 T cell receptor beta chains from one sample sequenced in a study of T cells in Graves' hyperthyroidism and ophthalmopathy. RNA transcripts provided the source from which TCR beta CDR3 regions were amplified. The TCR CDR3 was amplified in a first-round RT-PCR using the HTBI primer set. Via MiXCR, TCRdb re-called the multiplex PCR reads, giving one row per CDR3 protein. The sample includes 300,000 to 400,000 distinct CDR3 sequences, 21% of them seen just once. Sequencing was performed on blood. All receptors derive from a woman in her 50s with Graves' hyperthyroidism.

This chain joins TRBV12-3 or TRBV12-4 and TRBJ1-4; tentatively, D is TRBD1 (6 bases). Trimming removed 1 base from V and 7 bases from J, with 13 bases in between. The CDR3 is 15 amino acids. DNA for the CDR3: TGTGCCAGCAGTTTAGGACAGGTGGTGGGTGAAAAACTGTTTTTT. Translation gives CASSLGQVVGEKLFF.

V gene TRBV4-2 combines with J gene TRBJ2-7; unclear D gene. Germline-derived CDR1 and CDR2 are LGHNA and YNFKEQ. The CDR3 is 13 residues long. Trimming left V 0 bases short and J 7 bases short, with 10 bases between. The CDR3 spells CASSQEGSQEQYF. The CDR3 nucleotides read TGTGCCAGCAGCCAAGAGGGTAGTCAAGAGCAGTACTTC.

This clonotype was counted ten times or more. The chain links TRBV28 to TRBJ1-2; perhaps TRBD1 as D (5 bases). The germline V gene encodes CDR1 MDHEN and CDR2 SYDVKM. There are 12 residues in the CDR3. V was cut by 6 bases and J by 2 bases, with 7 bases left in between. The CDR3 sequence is CASSRVNYGYTF. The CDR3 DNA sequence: TGTGCCAGCAGCAGGGTCAACTATGGCTACACCTTC.

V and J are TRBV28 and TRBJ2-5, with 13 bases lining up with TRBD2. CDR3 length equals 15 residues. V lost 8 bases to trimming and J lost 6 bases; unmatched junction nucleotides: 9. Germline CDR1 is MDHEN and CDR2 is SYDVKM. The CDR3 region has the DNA TGTGCCAGCTGCAACGGACTAGCGGGAGTTCAGACCCAGTACTTC. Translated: CASCNGLAGVQTQYF.

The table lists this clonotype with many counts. The CDR3 region is CASSQDVSGEQFF. CDR3 in DNA: TGTGCCAGCAGCCAAGATGTGAGTGGTGAGCAGTTCTTC. The chain is built from TRBV14 and TRBJ2-1; D unclear. The CDR3 is 13 residues long. The germline V and J ends were trimmed by 0 bases and 9 bases, with 9 bases remaining between them. In germline, CDR1 is SGHDN, CDR2 FVKESK.

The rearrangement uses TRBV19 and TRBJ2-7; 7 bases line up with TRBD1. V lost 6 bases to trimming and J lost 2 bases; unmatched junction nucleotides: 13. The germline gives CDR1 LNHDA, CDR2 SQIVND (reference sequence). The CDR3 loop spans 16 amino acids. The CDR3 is CASRITGDSRTYEQYF. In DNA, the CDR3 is TGTGCCAGTAGGATTACCGGGGACAGCCGAACCTACGAGCAGTACTTC.

The CDR3 nucleotides read TGTGCCAGCAGTTTCCAATTTAGGGGGCGTAATTCACCCCTCCACTTT. This encodes CASSFQFRGRNSPLHF. The chain links TRBV12-3 or TRBV12-4 to TRBJ1-6, with 7 bases that match TRBD1. With V trimmed by 3 bases and J by 6 bases, 8 bases remained unmatched. The length of the CDR3 is 16 residues.

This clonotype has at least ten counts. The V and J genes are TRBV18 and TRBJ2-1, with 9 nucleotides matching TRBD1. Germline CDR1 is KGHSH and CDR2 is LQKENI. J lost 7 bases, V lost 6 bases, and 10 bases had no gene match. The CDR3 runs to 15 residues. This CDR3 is CASSPDRGNVNEQFF. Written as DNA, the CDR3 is TGTGCCAGCTCCCCAGACAGGGGGAATGTGAATGAGCAGTTCTTC.